One and the same sample provided the 14 T cell receptor beta chains below, sequenced in a study of cytomegalovirus exposure and HLA in healthy donors. The primer mix had 60 Vbeta and 13 Jbeta primers. Assay used: immunoSEQ multiplex PCR; TCRdb lists only in-frame clones, some missing. Of approximately 140,000 clones detected, over 70% appear once; the ten largest clones hold more than 0.95%. The sample taken for sequencing was PBMCs. Receptors were obtained from a man between 18 and 29 years old in good health and CMV-seronegative.

V is TRBV7-2 and J is TRBJ2-3; weak D call: TRBD1 (6 bases). This CDR3 has 15 amino acids. V lost 3 bases to trimming and J lost 1 base, with 11 bases between them. Germline lookup yields CDR1 SGHTA and CDR2 FQGNSA. In DNA form, the CDR3 reads TGTGCCAGCAGCTTTGACAGGACCGGCACAGATACGCAGTATTTT. This gives the protein CASSFDRTGTDTQYF.

V and J are TRBV19 and TRBJ2-7, with TRBD1 matching over 8 bases. Germline V gene sequence: CDR1 LNHDA, CDR2 SQIVND (reference sequence). The CDR3 sequence is 14 residues long. V dropped 5 bases and J dropped 1; count of bases not matched to a gene: 4. This chain's CDR3 is CASSGGQVSYEQYF. The CDR3 DNA follows: TGTGCCAGTAGTGGGGGACAGGTATCCTACGAGCAGTACTTC.

Here the CDR3 reads CASSQTSGAQHF. For the CDR3, the DNA is TGTGCCAGCAGCCAAACCTCAGGGGCCCAGCATTTT. This chain uses TRBV7-9 with TRBJ1-5; a weak D match, TRBD1 (6 bases). Trimming removed 5 bases from V and 11 bases from J, with 13 bases in between. This CDR3 has 12 amino acids. From germline, CDR1 is SEHNR and CDR2 FQNEAQ (reference sequence).

This clone was found once. The chain uses TRBV15 and TRBJ1-2; D may be TRBD1 (5 bases). Trimming removed 1 base from V and 5 bases from J, with 11 bases in between. The germline CDR1 and CDR2 sequences are LNHNV and YYDKDF (reference sequence). This CDR3 is built from 14 residues. For the CDR3, the DNA is TGTGCCACCAGCAGAGTTCCGGGGGATTATGGCTACACCTTC. It translates to CATSRVPGDYGYTF.

The rearrangement uses TRBV11-2 and TRBJ2-3; 10 nucleotides line up with TRBD1. CDR3 size: 20 residues. J lost 0 bases, V lost 0 bases, and 12 bases had no gene match. Germline assignment: CDR1 SGHAT and CDR2 FQNNGV. CDR3 DNA sequence: TGTGCCAGCAGCTTAGACTGGCCCGGGACAGGGGCTTCTAGCACAGATACGCAGTATTTT. Translated, it gives CASSLDWPGTGASSTDTQYF. The full variable domain, in which reference TRBV11-2 and TRBJ2-3 provide the parts outside the CDR3, is EAGVAQSPRYKIIEKRQSVAFWCNPISGHATLYWYQQILGQGPKLLIQFQNNGVVDDSQLPKDRFSAERLKGVDSTLKIQPAKLEDSAVYLCASSLDWPGTGASSTDTQYFGPGTRLTVL.

The chain uses TRBV7-6 and TRBJ2-2, with TRBD1 as a possible D gene (6 bases). The CDR3 extends over 14 amino acids. V dropped 3 bases and J dropped 10 bases, with 15 bases sitting between them. Germline V gene data show CDR1 as SGHVS and CDR2 as FNYEAQ. The CDR3 reads CASSFLGQGKELFF. CDR3 nucleotides: TGTGCCAGCAGCTTCCTTGGTCAGGGGAAGGAGCTGTTTTTT.

This clone was counted between two and nine times. The chain uses TRBV5-1 and TRBJ2-7; weak D call: TRBD1 (6 bases). This CDR3 comprises 14 residues. V lost 3 bases and J lost 3, with 13 bases in between. Germline V gene sequence: CDR1 SGHRS, CDR2 YFSETQ. CDR3 in amino acids: CASSSSPGVYEQYF. The DNA of the CDR3 is TGCGCCAGCAGCTCCTCCCCAGGGGTCTACGAGCAGTACTTC.

The rearrangement joins TRBV7-2 to TRBJ1-2, with a possible D match to TRBD1 (6 bases). Germline V lookup: CDR1 SGHTA, CDR2 FQGNSA. V was shortened by 5 bases and J by 8 bases, with 18 bases between the two germline ends. The CDR3 covers 14 residues. The CDR3 reads CASSPQTGTGGYTF. The CDR3 DNA is TGTGCCAGCAGCCCTCAAACAGGGACGGGGGGCTACACCTTC.

This chain links TRBV27 with TRBJ2-7; D may be TRBD2 (6 bases). CDR3 length: 14 residues. Germline CDR1 MNHEY, CDR2 SMNVEV (reference sequence). V lost 3 bases and J lost 3, with 12 bases in between. The CDR3 nucleotides read TGTGCCAGCAGTTTTGGGCTGGGGGGCTACGAGCAGTACTTC. Its translation is CASSFGLGGYEQYF.

This clone was seen more than once but under ten times. This chain uses TRBV10-3 with TRBJ1-1; D not resolved. Per germline, CDR1 ENHRY and CDR2 SYGVKD. This CDR3 has 12 amino acids. V shed 0 bases and J shed 7 bases, with 6 bases lying between them. This CDR3 reads CAISESGVEAFF. The CDR3 bases are TGTGCCATCAGTGAGTCGGGCGTTGAAGCTTTCTTT.

The chain joins TRBV5-1 to TRBJ1-5, with unresolved D. Trimming shortened V by 0 bases and J by 2 bases, and 6 bases separated the two germline ends. CDR1 and CDR2 from the germline V gene are SGHRS and YFSETQ. This CDR3 has 14 residues. CDR3: CASSLAGRNQPQHF. Written as DNA, the CDR3 is TGCGCCAGCAGCTTGGCCGGTCGCAATCAGCCCCAGCATTTT. Variable domain in full (rest from reference TRBV5-1 and TRBJ1-5): KAGVTQTPRYLIKTRGQQVTLSCSPISGHRSVSWYQQTPGQGLQFLFEYFSETQRNKGNFPGRFSGRQFSNSRSEMNVSTLELGDSALYLCASSLAGRNQPQHFGDGTRLSIL.

This chain uses TRBV19 with TRBJ1-1; the D is unclear. Germline CDR1 is LNHDA and CDR2 is SQIVND (reference sequence). Trimming took off 4 bases at V and 5 bases at J, with 14 bases between the two ends. CDR3 length equals 14 residues. As DNA, the CDR3 is TGTGCCAGTAGTACGGATGCGGGTGCGACTGAAGCTTTCTTT. This gives the protein CASSTDAGATEAFF.

V is TRBV5-1 and J is TRBJ2-5, with D perhaps TRBD1 (5 bases). The end of the DNA aligns better with TRBJ2-7, so the J call may be wrong. Germline CDR1 is SGHRS and CDR2 is YFSETQ. This CDR3 is built from 15 residues. CDR3 in DNA: TGCGCCAGCAGCTTGGTGGCAGGGCGTACCTACGAGCAGTACTTC. This sequence encodes CASSLVAGRTYEQYF.

This sequence joins TRBV6-5 and TRBJ1-4; 8 bases align to TRBD1. Germline V gene sequence: CDR1 MNHEY, CDR2 SVGAGI. The junction had 7 bases not matched to a gene; V was cut back by 5 bases and J by 8 bases. This CDR3 contains 14 residues. CDR3: CASSDQTGVEKLFF. CDR3 in DNA: TGTGCCAGCAGTGACCAGACAGGGGTGGAAAAACTGTTTTTT.